One and the same sample provided the 8 T cell receptor beta chains below, sequenced in a study of shared clonotypes between healthy human individuals. Sequencing used immunoSEQ multiplex PCR; TCRdb keeps in-frame clones, though not all of them. The sample carries about 480,000 clones, nearly 80% recorded once. Specimen: PBMCs. The receptor set was obtained from a woman in her 40s in good health. Some clones in this sample may be carry-over from other donors' samples.

The chain has TRBV6-5 and TRBJ1-4, with D perhaps matching TRBD1 (5 bases). This CDR3 spans 15 amino acids. Looked up from germline, CDR1 is MNHEY and CDR2 is SVGAGI. V gave up 5 bases and J gave up 8 bases, with 18 bases separating them. The CDR3 loop is CASSAAGTVGEKLFF. CDR3 in DNA: TGTGCCAGCAGTGCTGCTGGGACGGTTGGGGAAAAACTGTTTTTT.

The chain combines TRBV5-1 with TRBJ1-3; unclear D gene. Trimming removed 0 bases at V and 1 base at J, with 8 bases between. The CDR3 covers 15 residues. CDR1 and CDR2 (germline): SGHRS, YFSETQ. CDR3: CASSLEGLSGNTIYF. CDR3 bases: TGCGCCAGCAGCTTGGAGGGATTGTCTGGAAACACCATATATTTT.

V and J are TRBV6-1 and TRBJ1-1; no definite D call. There are 13 residues in the CDR3. With 10 bases removed from V and 3 bases from J, the gap between germline ends came to 15 bases. Germline-derived CDR1 and CDR2 are MNHNS and SASEGT. The CDR3 loop is CAIRMFDDTEAFF. The CDR3 bases are TGTGCCATACGGATGTTCGATGACACTGAAGCTTTCTTT.

The rearrangement joins TRBV5-1 to TRBJ2-7; 8 nucleotides match TRBD1. Trimming took 4 bases from V and 7 from J; bases not matched to a gene: 10. The CDR3 sequence is 14 residues long. Per the germline V gene, CDR1 is SGHRS and CDR2 is YFSETQ. CDR3 amino acids: CASSPGTGAREQYF. In nucleotides, the CDR3 is TGCGCCAGCAGCCCCGGGACAGGAGCGAGGGAGCAGTACTTC.

V usage is TRBV7-8 and J usage is TRBJ2-5; 12 bases map to TRBD2. The CDR3 totals 15 residues. Germline assignment: CDR1 SGHVS and CDR2 FQNEAQ. The ends lost 6 bases at V and 5 bases at J; junction bases unmatched: 7. This chain's CDR3 is CASSKTSGSWETQYF. The DNA for the CDR3 is TGTGCCAGCAGTAAGACTAGCGGGAGTTGGGAGACCCAGTACTTC. The whole variable domain, filled in from reference TRBV7-8 and TRBJ2-5, reads GAGVSQSPRYKVAKRGQDVALRCDPISGHVSLFWYQQALGQGPEFLTYFQNEAQLDKSGLPSDRFFAERPEGSVSTLKIQRTQQEDSAVYLCASSKTSGSWETQYFGPGTRLLVL.

This clone was counted ten times or more. The chain employs TRBV7-2 and TRBJ1-1; D is perhaps TRBD1 (6 bases). The germline V and J ends were trimmed by 3 bases and 0 bases, with 11 bases remaining between them. This CDR3 has 15 residues. Germline-derived CDR1 and CDR2 are SGHTA and FQGNSA. The CDR3: CASSFGQNMNTEAFF. Here the CDR3 DNA reads TGTGCCAGCAGCTTCGGACAGAACATGAACACTGAAGCTTTCTTT.

The chain employs TRBV7-3 and TRBJ1-1, with no clear D. This CDR3 region has 13 residues. Germline CDR1 reads SGHTA; CDR2 reads FQGTGA. Trimming pared 5 bases from V and 5 bases from J, leaving 12 bases between. CDR3 protein: CASSRVGGTEAFF. The CDR3 nucleotides read TGTGCCAGCAGCCGTGTAGGCGGGACTGAAGCTTTCTTT.

This sequence joins TRBV19 and TRBJ2-3; 9 bases are shared with TRBD1. The trim removed 3 bases at V and 5 bases at J, leaving 9 bases unmatched. Germline loops: CDR1 LNHDA, CDR2 SQIVND (reference sequence). There are 16 residues in the CDR3. CDR3 coding DNA: TGTGCCAGTAGTATTACCGGGACAGGGTCGGAAGATACGCAGTATTTT. Encoded protein: CASSITGTGSEDTQYF.